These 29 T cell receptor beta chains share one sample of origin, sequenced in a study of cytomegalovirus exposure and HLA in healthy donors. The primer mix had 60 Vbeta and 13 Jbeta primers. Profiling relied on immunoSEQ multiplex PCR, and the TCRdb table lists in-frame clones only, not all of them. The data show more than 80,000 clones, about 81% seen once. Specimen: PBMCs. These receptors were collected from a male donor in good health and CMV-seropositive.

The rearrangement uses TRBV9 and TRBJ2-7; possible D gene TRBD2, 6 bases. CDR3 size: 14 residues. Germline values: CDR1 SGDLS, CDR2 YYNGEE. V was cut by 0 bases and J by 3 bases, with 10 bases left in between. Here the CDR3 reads CASSVGASDYEQYF. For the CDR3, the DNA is TGTGCCAGCAGCGTAGGAGCTAGCGACTACGAGCAGTACTTC. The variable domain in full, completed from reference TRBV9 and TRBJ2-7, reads DSGVTQTPKHLITATGQRVTLRCSPRSGDLSVYWYQQSLDQGLQFLIQYYNGEERAKGNILERFSAQQFPDLHSELNLSSLELGDSALYFCASSVGASDYEQYFGPGTRLTVT.

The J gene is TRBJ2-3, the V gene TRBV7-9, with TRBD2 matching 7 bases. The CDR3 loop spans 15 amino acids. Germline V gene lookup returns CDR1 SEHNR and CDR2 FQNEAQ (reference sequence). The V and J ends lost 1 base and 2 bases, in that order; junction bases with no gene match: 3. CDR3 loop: CASSLVGGSTDTQYF. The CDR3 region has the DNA TGTGCCAGCAGCTTAGTGGGGGGGTCCACAGATACGCAGTATTTT.

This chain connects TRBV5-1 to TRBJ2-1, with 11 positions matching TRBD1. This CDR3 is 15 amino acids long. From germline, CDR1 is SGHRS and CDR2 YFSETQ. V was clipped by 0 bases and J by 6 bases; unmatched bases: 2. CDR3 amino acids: CASSLEGTGGNEQFF. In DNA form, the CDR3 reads TGCGCCAGCAGCTTGGAGGGGACAGGGGGCAATGAGCAGTTCTTC.

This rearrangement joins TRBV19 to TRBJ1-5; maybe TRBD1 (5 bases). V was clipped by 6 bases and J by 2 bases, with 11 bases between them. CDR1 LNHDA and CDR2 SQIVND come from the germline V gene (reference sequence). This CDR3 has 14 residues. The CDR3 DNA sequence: TGTGCCAGTAGGCGGCAGGGCGGCAATCAGCCCCAGCATTTT. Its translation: CASRRQGGNQPQHF.

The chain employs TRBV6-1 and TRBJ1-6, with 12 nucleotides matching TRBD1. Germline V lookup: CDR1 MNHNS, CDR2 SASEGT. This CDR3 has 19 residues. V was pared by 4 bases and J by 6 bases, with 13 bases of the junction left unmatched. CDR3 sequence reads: CASSALLTGQGAFNSPLHF. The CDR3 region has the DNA TGTGCCAGCAGTGCTCTATTAACGGGACAGGGGGCCTTTAATTCACCCCTCCACTTT.

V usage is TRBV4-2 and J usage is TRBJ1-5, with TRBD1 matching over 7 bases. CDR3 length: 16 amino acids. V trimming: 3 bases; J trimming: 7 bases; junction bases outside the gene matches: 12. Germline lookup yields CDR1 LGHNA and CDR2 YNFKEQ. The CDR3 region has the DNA TGTGCCAGCAGCCAGTCGACAGGGCGGGCGGGGCAGCCCCAGCATTTT. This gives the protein CASSQSTGRAGQPQHF.

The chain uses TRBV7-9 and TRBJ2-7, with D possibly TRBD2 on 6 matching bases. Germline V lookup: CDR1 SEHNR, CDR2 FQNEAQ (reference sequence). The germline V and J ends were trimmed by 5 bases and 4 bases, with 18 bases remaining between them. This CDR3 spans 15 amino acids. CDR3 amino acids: CASSPRGAGRYEQYF. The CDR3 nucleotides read TGTGCCAGCAGCCCGAGAGGGGCGGGGAGATACGAGCAGTACTTC. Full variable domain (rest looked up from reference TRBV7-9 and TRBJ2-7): DTGVSQNPRHKITKRGQNVTFRCDPISEHNRLYWYRQTLGQGPEFLTYFQNEAQLEKSRLLSDRFSAERPKGSFSTLEIQRTEQGDSAMYLCASSPRGAGRYEQYFGPGTRLTVT.

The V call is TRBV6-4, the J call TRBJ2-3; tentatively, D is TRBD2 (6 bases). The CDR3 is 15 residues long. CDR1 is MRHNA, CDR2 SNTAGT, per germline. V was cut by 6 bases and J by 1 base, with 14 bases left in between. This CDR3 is CASSPGGSGTDTQYF. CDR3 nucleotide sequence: TGTGCCAGCAGCCCCGGGGGTAGCGGCACAGATACGCAGTATTTT.

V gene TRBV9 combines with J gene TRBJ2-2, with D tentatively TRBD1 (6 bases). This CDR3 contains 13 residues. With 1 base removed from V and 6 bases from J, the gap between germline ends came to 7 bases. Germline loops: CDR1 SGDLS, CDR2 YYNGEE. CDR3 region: CASSVNRAGELFF. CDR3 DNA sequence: TGTGCCAGCAGCGTAAACAGGGCCGGGGAGCTGTTTTTT.

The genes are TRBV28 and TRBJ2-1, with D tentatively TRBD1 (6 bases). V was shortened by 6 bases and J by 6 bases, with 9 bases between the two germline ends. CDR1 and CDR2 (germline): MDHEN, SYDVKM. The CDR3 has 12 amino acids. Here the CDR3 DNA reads TGTGCCAGCAGCTACAGGGTCAATGAGCAGTTCTTC. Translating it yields CASSYRVNEQFF.

The chain's CDR3 is CASSAAANTGELFF. Written as DNA, the CDR3 is TGTGCCAGCTCGGCGGCAGCGAACACCGGGGAGCTGTTTTTT. The chain employs TRBV18 and TRBJ2-2, with D uncertain. The V end was cut by 6 bases, the J end by 0 bases, with 8 bases between. This CDR3 is 14 amino acids long. Germline lookup yields CDR1 KGHSH and CDR2 LQKENI.

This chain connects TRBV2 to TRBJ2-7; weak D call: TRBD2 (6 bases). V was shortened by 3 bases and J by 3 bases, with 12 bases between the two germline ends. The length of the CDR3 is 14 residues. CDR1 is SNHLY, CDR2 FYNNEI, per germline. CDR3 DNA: TGTGCCAGCAGTGAGACCGCCGGGGGCTACGAGCAGTACTTC. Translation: CASSETAGGYEQYF.

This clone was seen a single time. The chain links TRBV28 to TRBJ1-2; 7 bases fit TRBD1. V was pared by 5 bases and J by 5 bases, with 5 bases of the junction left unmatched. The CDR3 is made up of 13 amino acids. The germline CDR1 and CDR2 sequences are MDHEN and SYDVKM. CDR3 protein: CASSPPQGYGYTF. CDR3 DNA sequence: TGTGCCAGCAGTCCCCCACAGGGGTATGGCTACACCTTC.

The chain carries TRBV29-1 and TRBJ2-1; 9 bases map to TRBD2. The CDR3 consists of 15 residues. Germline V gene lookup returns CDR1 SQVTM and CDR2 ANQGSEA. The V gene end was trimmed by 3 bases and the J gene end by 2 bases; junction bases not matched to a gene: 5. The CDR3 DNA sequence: TGCAGCGTTGATAGCGGGAGCATCCCCTACAATGAGCAGTTCTTC. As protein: CSVDSGSIPYNEQFF.

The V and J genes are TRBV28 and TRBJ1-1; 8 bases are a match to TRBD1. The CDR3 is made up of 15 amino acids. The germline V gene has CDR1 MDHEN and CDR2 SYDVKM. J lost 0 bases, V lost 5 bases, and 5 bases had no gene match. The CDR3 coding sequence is TGTGCCAGCAGTGGGCCAGGGGGCTTGAACACTGAAGCTTTCTTT. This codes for CASSGPGGLNTEAFF.

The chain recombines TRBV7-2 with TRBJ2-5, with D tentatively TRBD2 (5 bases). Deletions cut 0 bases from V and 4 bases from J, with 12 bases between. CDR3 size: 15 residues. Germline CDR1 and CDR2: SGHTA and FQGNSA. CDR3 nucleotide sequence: TGTGCCAGCAGCTTAGCTGGTCCTCTAGCAGAGACCCAGTACTTC. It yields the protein CASSLAGPLAETQYF.

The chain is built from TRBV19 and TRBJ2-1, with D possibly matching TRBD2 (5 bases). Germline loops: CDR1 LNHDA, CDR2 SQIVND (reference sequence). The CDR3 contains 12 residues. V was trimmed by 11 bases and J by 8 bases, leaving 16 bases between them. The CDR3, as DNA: TGTGCCTCAAAAGGCGGGCTGGATGAGCAGTTCTTC. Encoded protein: CASKGGLDEQFF.

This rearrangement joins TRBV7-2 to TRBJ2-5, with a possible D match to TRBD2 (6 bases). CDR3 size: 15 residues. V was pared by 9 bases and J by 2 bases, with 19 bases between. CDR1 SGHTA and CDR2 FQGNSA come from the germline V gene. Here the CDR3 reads CASRLVLNPQETQYF. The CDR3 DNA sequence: TGTGCCAGTAGACTAGTTTTAAACCCACAAGAGACCCAGTACTTC.

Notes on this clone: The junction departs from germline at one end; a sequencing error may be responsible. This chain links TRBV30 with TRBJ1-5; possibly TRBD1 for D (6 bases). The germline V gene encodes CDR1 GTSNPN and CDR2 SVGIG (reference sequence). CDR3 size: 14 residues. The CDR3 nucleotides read TGTGCCTGGAGCAAGACTACAGGGATGCAGCCCCAGAATTTT. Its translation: CAWSKTTGMQPQNF. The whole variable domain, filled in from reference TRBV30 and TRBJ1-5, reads SQTIHQWPATLVQPVGSPLSLECTVEGTSNPNLYWYRQAAGRGLQLLFYSVGIGQISSEVPQNLSASRPQDRQFILSSKKLLLSDSGFYLCAWSKTTGMQPQNFGDGTRLSIL.

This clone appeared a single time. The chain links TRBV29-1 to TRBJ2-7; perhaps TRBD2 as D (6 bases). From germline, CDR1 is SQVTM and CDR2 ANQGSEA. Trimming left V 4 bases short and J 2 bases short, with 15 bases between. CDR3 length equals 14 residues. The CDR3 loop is CSVGPGLDPYEQYF. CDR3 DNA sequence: TGCAGCGTTGGACCGGGACTCGATCCCTACGAGCAGTACTTC.

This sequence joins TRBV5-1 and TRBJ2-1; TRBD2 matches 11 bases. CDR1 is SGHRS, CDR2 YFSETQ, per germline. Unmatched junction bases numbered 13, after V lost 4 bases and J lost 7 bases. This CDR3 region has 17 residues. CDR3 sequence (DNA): TGCGCCAGCAGCCCCCCGGGACTAGCGGAGTACGGGAATGAGCAGTTCTTC. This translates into CASSPPGLAEYGNEQFF.

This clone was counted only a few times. As DNA, the CDR3 is TGTGCCAGCAGCCAAGATCGGAGGGTTGGGTGGGATGGCTACACCTTC. It yields the protein CASSQDRRVGWDGYTF. The V gene is TRBV4-2, the J gene TRBJ1-2; D gene uncertain. With 0 bases removed from V and 6 bases from J, the gap between germline ends came to 17 bases. This CDR3 region has 16 residues. CDR1 and CDR2 from the germline V gene are LGHNA and YNFKEQ.

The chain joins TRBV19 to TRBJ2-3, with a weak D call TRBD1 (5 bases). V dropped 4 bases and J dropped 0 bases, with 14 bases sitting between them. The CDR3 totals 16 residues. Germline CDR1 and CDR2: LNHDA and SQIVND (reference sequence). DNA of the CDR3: TGTGCCAGTAGTAGAACAGGAGCCGGTAGCACAGATACGCAGTATTTT. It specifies CASSRTGAGSTDTQYF.

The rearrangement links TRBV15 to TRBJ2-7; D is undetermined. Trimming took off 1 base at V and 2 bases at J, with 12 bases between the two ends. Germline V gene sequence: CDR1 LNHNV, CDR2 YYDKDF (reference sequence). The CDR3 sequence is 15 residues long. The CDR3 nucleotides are TGTGCCACCAGCAGAGTACGTAGCAGAACCTACGAGCAGTACTTC. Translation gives CATSRVRSRTYEQYF. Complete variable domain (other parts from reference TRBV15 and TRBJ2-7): DAMVIQNPRYQVTQFGKPVTLSCSQTLNHNVMYWYQQKSSQAPKLLFHYYDKDFNNEADTPDNFQSRRPNTSFCFLDIRSPGLGDTAMYLCATSRVRSRTYEQYFGPGTRLTVT.

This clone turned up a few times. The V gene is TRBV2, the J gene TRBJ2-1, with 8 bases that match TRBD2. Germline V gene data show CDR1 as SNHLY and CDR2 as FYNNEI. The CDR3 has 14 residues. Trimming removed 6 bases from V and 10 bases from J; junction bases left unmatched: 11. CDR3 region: CASSASGYPGEQFF. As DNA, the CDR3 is TGTGCCAGCAGCGCTAGCGGGTACCCGGGAGAGCAGTTCTTC. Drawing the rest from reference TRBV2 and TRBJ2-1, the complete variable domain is EPEVTQTPSHQVTQMGQEVILRCVPISNHLYFYWYRQILGQKVEFLVSFYNNEISEKSEIFDDQFSVERPDGSNFTLKIRSTKLEDSAMYFCASSASGYPGEQFFGPGTRLTVL.

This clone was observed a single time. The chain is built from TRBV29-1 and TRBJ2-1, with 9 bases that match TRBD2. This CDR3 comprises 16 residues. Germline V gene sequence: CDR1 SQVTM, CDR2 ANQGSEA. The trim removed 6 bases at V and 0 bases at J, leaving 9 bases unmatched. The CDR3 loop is CSVGLARDSSYNEQFF. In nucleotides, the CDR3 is TGCAGCGTGGGACTAGCTAGAGACAGCTCCTACAATGAGCAGTTCTTC.

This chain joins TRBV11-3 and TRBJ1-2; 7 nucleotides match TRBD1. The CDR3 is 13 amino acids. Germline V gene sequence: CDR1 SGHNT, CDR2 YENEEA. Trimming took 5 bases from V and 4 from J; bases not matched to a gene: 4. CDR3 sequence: CASSEGGGYGYTF. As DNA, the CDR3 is TGTGCCAGCAGCGAAGGGGGCGGCTATGGCTACACCTTC.

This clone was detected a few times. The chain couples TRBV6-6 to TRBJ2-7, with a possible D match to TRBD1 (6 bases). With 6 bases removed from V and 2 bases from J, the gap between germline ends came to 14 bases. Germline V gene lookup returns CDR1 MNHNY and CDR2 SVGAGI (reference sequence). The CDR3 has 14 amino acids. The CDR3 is CASSTYRDPYEQYF. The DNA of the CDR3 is TGTGCCAGCAGCACCTACAGGGACCCCTACGAGCAGTACTTC.

CDR3 DNA: TGTGCCAGCAGGATGGGACAGAACACCGGGGAGCTGTTTTTT. Its protein product is CASRMGQNTGELFF. The V gene is TRBV7-3, the J gene TRBJ2-2; perhaps TRBD1 as D (6 bases). The CDR3 runs 14 residues. The V gene lost 6 bases and the J gene lost 1 base, with 9 bases spanning the gap. Germline V gives CDR1 SGHTA, CDR2 FQGTGA.